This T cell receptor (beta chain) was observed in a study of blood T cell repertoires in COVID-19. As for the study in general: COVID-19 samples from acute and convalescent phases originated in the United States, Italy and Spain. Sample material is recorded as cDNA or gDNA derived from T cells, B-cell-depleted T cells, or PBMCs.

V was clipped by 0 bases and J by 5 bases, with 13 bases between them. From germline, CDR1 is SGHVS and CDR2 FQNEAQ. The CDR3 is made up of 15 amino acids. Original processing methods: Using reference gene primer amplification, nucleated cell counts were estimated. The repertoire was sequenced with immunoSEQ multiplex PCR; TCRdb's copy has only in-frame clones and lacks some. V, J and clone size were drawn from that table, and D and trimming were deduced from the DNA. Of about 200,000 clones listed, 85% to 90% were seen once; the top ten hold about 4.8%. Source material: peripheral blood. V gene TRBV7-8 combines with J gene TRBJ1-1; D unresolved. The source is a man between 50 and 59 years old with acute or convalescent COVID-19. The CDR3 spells CASSLAGGAATEAFF. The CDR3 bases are TGTGCCAGCAGCTTAGCAGGAGGAGCCGCGACTGAAGCTTTCTTT.